A selection of T cell receptor beta chains follows, all from one sample in a study of OX40 agonist ivuxolimab in advanced cancers. TCRdb's table, derived via immunoSEQ multiplex PCR, lists solely in-frame clones and lacks some. The sample carries about 150,000 clones, 94% recorded once. Sequenced material: CD4+ or CD8+ T cells sorted from blood, taken in a trial of the OX40 agonist ivuxolimab. These TCRs come from an adult with an advanced solid tumor such as melanoma, head and neck, liver or kidney cancer. Both conserved end residues are part of each CDR3. D genes are given only for firm matches. Part of the rows lack a size; the others show once, few, many or a class for expanded clones.

TRBV7-2	TRBJ2-7	TRBD2	.	CASSLGWLAVYEQYF	TGTGCCAGCAGCTTAGGTTGGCTAGCGGTTTACGAGCAGTACTTC
TRBV6-5	TRBJ1-1	.	once	CASSYSFGGTEAFF	TGTGCCAGCAGTTATTCTTTCGGGGGTACTGAAGCTTTCTTT
TRBV6-1	TRBJ2-5	TRBD2	.	CASSMSGGQETQYF	TGTGCCAGCAGTATGAGCGGGGGCCAAGAGACCCAGTACTTC
TRBV10-2	TRBJ2-5	.	.	CASSEQKETQYF	TGCGCCAGCAGTGAGCAGAAAGAGACCCAGTACTTC
TRBV5-1	TRBJ2-3	.	.	CASSLAFGGSSTDTQYF	TGCGCCAGCAGCTTGGCCTTCGGGGGCTCTAGCACAGATACGCAGTATTTT
TRBV19	TRBJ1-1	.	.	CASSDSFLNTEAFF	TGTGCCAGTAGCGACAGTTTTCTAAACACTGAAGCTTTCTTT
TRBV29-1	TRBJ2-7	.	.	CSVARSYRAFSYEQYF	TGCAGCGTTGCTCGGTCTTACAGGGCATTCTCCTACGAGCAGTACTTC
TRBV6-6	TRBJ1-1	.	.	CASSTGFYTEAFF	TGTGCCAGCAGTACAGGGTTCTACACTGAAGCTTTCTTT
TRBV27	TRBJ1-5	.	.	CASSLSSSSGSNQPQHF	TGTGCCAGCAGTTTATCGTCGAGTAGCGGTAGCAATCAGCCCCAGCATTTT
TRBV5-4	TRBJ2-7	.	.	CASSREPTTEQYF	TGTGCCAGCAGTAGGGAACCTACTACCGAGCAGTACTTC
TRBV5-4	TRBJ1-2	.	.	CASSLGRGNYGYTF	TGTGCCAGCAGCTTGGGCAGGGGTAACTATGGCTACACCTTC
TRBV7-8	TRBJ2-7	.	.	CASSSHVWGTYEQYF	TGTGCCAGCAGCTCCCATGTGTGGGGGACCTACGAGCAGTACTTC
TRBV2	TRBJ2-1	TRBD2	.	CASSPRGSGRPSYNEQFF	TGTGCCAGCAGCCCACGGGGTAGCGGGAGGCCCTCCTACAATGAGCAGTTCTTC
TRBV5-4	TRBJ1-3	TRBD1	.	CASSAGTGGAGGNTIYF	TGTGCCAGCAGCGCGGGGACAGGGGGCGCTGGGGGAAACACCATATATTTT
TRBV18	TRBJ1-4	.	.	CASSPPSGRGGREKLFF	TGTGCCAGCTCACCACCGAGCGGCAGGGGCGGTAGAGAAAAACTGTTTTTT
TRBV11-2	TRBJ2-4	TRBD1	few	CASSPQGTGDPENIQYF	TGTGCCAGCAGCCCACAGGGGACAGGGGATCCCGAAAACATTCAGTACTTC
TRBV6-6	TRBJ2-6	TRBD1	once	CASSYGQGAGANVLTF	TGTGCCAGCAGTTACGGCCAGGGGGCTGGGGCCAACGTCCTGACTTTC
TRBV2	TRBJ1-5	.	.	CASSGDIVMPQHF	TGTGCCAGCAGTGGGGACATCGTAATGCCCCAGCATTTT
TRBV30	TRBJ1-2	.	.	CAWSRLSSYGYTF	TGTGCCTGGAGTCGGTTATCCTCCTATGGCTACACCTTC
TRBV10-3	TRBJ2-3	.	.	CAIRPSSADTQYF	TGTGCCATCAGACCTAGCTCGGCGGATACGCAGTATTTT
TRBV15	TRBJ2-3	TRBD2	.	CATSRDTAGGDADTQYF	TGTGCCACCAGCAGAGATACGGCGGGAGGAGATGCAGATACGCAGTATTTT
TRBV5-1	TRBJ2-7	TRBD1	.	CASRIPGGRGEQYF	TGCGCCAGCAGGATCCCAGGGGGCCGTGGCGAGCAGTACTTC
TRBV5-1	TRBJ2-1	.	.	CASSLGTAENEQFF	TGCGCCAGCAGCTTGGGGACAGCTGAAAATGAGCAGTTCTTC
TRBV7-2	TRBJ2-1	TRBD2	.	CASSPWRGATRSSYNEQFF	TGTGCCAGCAGCCCCTGGCGGGGGGCCACCAGAAGCTCCTACAATGAGCAGTTCTTC
TRBV9	TRBJ2-3	TRBD1	.	CASSRQGSDTQYF	TGTGCCAGCAGCCGACAGGGGAGCGATACGCAGTATTTT
TRBV5-1	TRBJ2-7	TRBD1	.	CASSLEGQGAYEQYF	TGCGCCAGCAGCTTGGAGGGACAGGGTGCCTACGAGCAGTACTTC
TRBV10-3	TRBJ2-5	.	.	CAIRKDSSQETQYF	TGTGCCATCAGGAAAGACTCATCTCAAGAGACCCAGTACTTC
TRBV5-1	TRBJ1-4	TRBD1	.	CASRATGGTNEKLFF	TGCGCCAGCAGGGCGACAGGGGGCACTAATGAAAAACTGTTTTTT
TRBV6-5	TRBJ1-4	.	.	CTSRAANEKLFF	TGTACCAGCAGGGCAGCTAATGAAAAACTGTTTTTT
TRBV6-6	TRBJ1-4	.	.	CASSGGGNEKLFF	TGTGCCAGCAGTGGGGGCGGTAATGAAAAACTGTTTTTT
TRBV7-2	TRBJ2-1	.	.	CASSQRYEQFF	TGTGCCAGCAGCCAAAGATATGAGCAGTTCTTC
TRBV5-6	TRBJ2-5	TRBD2	.	CASSLARSGRNGETQYF	TGTGCCAGCAGCTTGGCCCGAAGCGGGAGAAACGGAGAGACCCAGTACTTC
TRBV5-4	TRBJ1-2	TRBD1	.	CASSSRDRGPYGYTF	TGTGCCAGCAGCAGCCGGGACAGGGGGCCATATGGCTACACCTTC
TRBV4-3	TRBJ2-2	.	.	CASSQAQKPGELFF	TGCGCCAGCAGCCAAGCTCAAAAACCCGGGGAGCTGTTTTTT
TRBV5-6	TRBJ2-2	.	.	CATSRQSRVTGELFF	TGTGCCACCTCCCGGCAGTCGAGGGTCACCGGGGAGCTGTTTTTT
TRBV18	TRBJ2-2	TRBD2	.	CASSPPPPSGPTGELFF	TGTGCCAGCTCACCTCCCCCCCCTAGCGGGCCTACCGGGGAGCTGTTTTTT
TRBV11-2	TRBJ2-7	TRBD2	.	CASSPWGLAGGMGEQYF	TGTGCCAGCAGCCCGTGGGGACTAGCGGGAGGAATGGGCGAGCAGTACTTC
TRBV19	TRBJ2-6	.	.	CASRSSGANVLTF	TGTGCCAGTAGGAGCTCTGGGGCCAACGTCCTGACTTTC
TRBV6-6	TRBJ1-6	TRBD1	.	CASSYEGQGNSPLHF	TGTGCCAGCAGTTACGAGGGACAGGGAAATTCACCCCTCCACTTT
TRBV5-6	TRBJ1-5	.	.	CASSFGRPSNQPQHF	TGTGCCAGCAGCTTTGGCAGGCCGAGCAATCAGCCCCAGCATTTT
TRBV28	TRBJ2-7	TRBD1	.	CASSSGTGGFYEQYF	TGTGCCAGCAGTTCCGGGACAGGGGGATTCTACGAGCAGTACTTC
TRBV18	TRBJ1-4	.	.	CASSPGAGKLFF	TGTGCCAGCTCACCAGGGGCAGGGAAACTGTTTTTT
TRBV6-5	TRBJ1-6	.	.	CASSYQQGRNSPLHF	TGTGCCAGCAGTTACCAACAGGGTCGTAATTCACCCCTCCACTTT
TRBV10-2	TRBJ2-3	.	.	CASSEPGTARGIDTQYF	TGCGCCAGCAGTGAACCCGGGACAGCCCGGGGGATAGATACGCAGTATTTT
TRBV7-9	TRBJ2-7	.	.	CASSLNLEEQYF	TGTGCCAGCAGCTTGAATCTGGAGGAGCAGTACTTC
TRBV10-3	TRBJ1-1	.	.	CAISEEQGSSTEAFF	TGTGCCATCAGTGAAGAACAGGGTTCCAGCACTGAAGCTTTCTTT
TRBV6-6	TRBJ2-5	.	.	CASSFSSGLWETQYF	TGTGCCAGCAGTTTCTCTTCGGGGTTGTGGGAGACCCAGTACTTC
TRBV18	TRBJ2-1	TRBD2	.	CASSPLLAGGVNEQFF	TGTGCCAGCTCACCCCTATTAGCGGGGGGGGTAAATGAGCAGTTCTTC
TRBV25-1	TRBJ2-3	.	.	CASRSENRVAGTDTQYF	TGTGCCAGCAGGTCCGAGAACCGGGTTGCGGGCACAGATACGCAGTATTTT
TRBV5-1	TRBJ1-2	.	.	CASSLSQGWDSGYTF	TGCGCCAGCAGCTTGTCCCAGGGGTGGGATTCTGGCTACACCTTC
TRBV6-4	TRBJ2-5	.	.	CASSPPPRETQYF	TGTGCCAGCAGCCCCCCCCCAAGGGAGACCCAGTACTTC
TRBV9	TRBJ1-1	.	.	CASSVTGNTEAFF	TGTGCCAGCAGCGTGACAGGGAACACTGAAGCTTTCTTT
TRBV4-1	TRBJ2-1	TRBD2	.	CASSQDLLLAGVAEQFF	TGCGCCAGCAGCCAAGATTTGTTACTAGCGGGAGTTGCCGAGCAGTTCTTC
TRBV5-4	TRBJ2-7	TRBD1	.	CASSLGPDRYDEQYF	TGTGCCAGCAGCTTGGGTCCGGACAGGTACGACGAGCAGTACTTC
TRBV15	TRBJ1-6	TRBD1	few	CATSKDRGLNSPLHF	TGTGCCACCAGCAAGGACAGGGGCCTTAATTCACCCCTCCACTTT
TRBV29-1	TRBJ1-2	.	.	CSVTLPGYGYTF	TGCAGCGTGACCCTCCCAGGGTATGGCTACACCTTC
TRBV7-2	TRBJ1-4	.	.	CASSPGAANEKLFF	TGTGCCAGCAGTCCCGGGGCGGCTAATGAAAAACTGTTTTTT